The clone carrying this TCR beta chain turned up a few times. Its target is unknown. The PCR ran on 60 Vbeta and 13 Jbeta primers. Assay used: immunoSEQ multiplex PCR; TCRdb lists only in-frame clones, some missing. The sample holds 75,000 to 95,000 clones, over 60% seen once. V shed 3 bases and J 4 bases; nucleotides not matched to a gene: 7. CDR1 is MNHNS and CDR2 is SASEGT in the germline V gene. The CDR3 sequence is 15 residues long. The source of the sample is a study of cytomegalovirus exposure and HLA in healthy donors. Study-wide background: For the 300 to 400 genotyped donors, 75% to 90% fell within the Caucasian-associated ancestry cluster. Points from the study as a whole: It is likely that the observed cluster of highly shared sequence variants was a sequencing artifact. Three chains linked to CMV were shown in vitro to be specific for CMV antigens. Productive status was seen about 87% or about 30% of the time for most TCR beta V segments in an earlier analysis.

The material sequenced was PBMCs. The TCR was taken from a woman aged 40 to 50 in good health and CMV-seropositive. The chain has TRBV6-1 and TRBJ2-3, with 7 bases aligning to TRBD2. CDR3 sequence (DNA): TGTGCCAGCAGTGACGGGACTATTTTCGCAGATACGCAGTATTTT. Its protein product is CASSDGTIFADTQYF.